This T cell receptor (beta chain) was captured by sequencing in a study of identical twins. Study findings and constraints: There is a chance that invariant MAIT and iNKT cells partially muddied zero-insertion analyses. For out-of-frame alpha sequences shared by twins, low generation probability was in excess.

CDR1 and CDR2 from the germline V gene are SGHVT and SQSDAQ. The V and J ends lost 9 bases and 4 bases, in that order; junction bases with no gene match: 11. There are 14 residues in the CDR3. For this clonotype: Antigen unknown.

Template switching added a universal primer binding site, and final cDNA carried unique molecular identifiers. TCRdb analysed the 5' RACE reads with MiXCR anew, one entry per CDR3 protein. This sample has about 240,000 distinct CDR3 sequences, with roughly a tenth found just once. Donors were all healthy Caucasians. The clonotype was recovered from a man in his fifties in good health. V gene TRBV7-4 combines with J gene TRBJ2-7; the match to TRBD1 covers 8 bases. Specimen: memory T cells sorted from blood. The CDR3 spells CARGGRDRTYEQYF. The CDR3 region has the DNA TGTGCCAGGGGGGGCCGGGACAGGACATACGAGCAGTACTTC.